The 22 T cell receptor beta chains below were found in one sample sequenced in a study of T cell repertoires in cytomegalovirus infection. TCRdb reprocessed the reads with MiXCR, giving one entry per CDR3 protein. The sample records approximately 170,000 distinct CDR3 sequences, around 15% being singletons. The source material was PBMCs. These receptors were collected from a human donor in good health (CMV status not recorded). Some clones in this sample may be carry-over from other donors' samples.

This clonotype was seen only a few times. The chain links TRBV19 to TRBJ1-5, with 7 nucleotides matching TRBD1. The CDR3 is made up of 15 amino acids. The junction had 7 bases not matched to a gene; V was cut back by 6 bases and J by 2 bases. Germline V gene data show CDR1 as LNHDA and CDR2 as SQIVND (reference sequence). In DNA, the CDR3 is TGTGCCAGTAGCACCGGACAGGTTGGCAATCAGCCCCAGCATTTT. Residues: CASSTGQVGNQPQHF.

This clonotype has ten or more counts. The rearrangement links TRBV6-2 or TRBV6-3 to TRBJ1-3; no definite D call. Germline V gene lookup returns CDR1 MNHEY and CDR2 SVGEGT. The V gene lost 10 bases and the J gene lost 3 bases, with 19 bases spanning the gap. The CDR3 loop spans 15 amino acids. CDR3 sequence: CATTPAGRVGNTIYF. The DNA for the CDR3 is TGTGCCACTACGCCCGCGGGAAGGGTTGGAAACACCATATATTTT.

The J gene is TRBJ1-3, the V gene TRBV6-2 or TRBV6-3, with unresolved D. In germline, CDR1 is MNHEY, CDR2 SVGEGT. This CDR3 is 17 amino acids long. Trimming took off 2 bases at V and 0 bases at J, with 14 bases between the two ends. The chain's CDR3 is CASSYAGPLFSGNTIYF. In nucleotides, the CDR3 is TGTGCCAGCAGTTACGCGGGCCCGCTCTTCTCTGGAAACACCATATATTTT.

This clonotype appeared a few times. The V call is TRBV20-1, the J call TRBJ2-7, with TRBD2 matching over 11 bases. The CDR3 sequence is 15 residues long. Per the germline V gene, CDR1 is DFQATT and CDR2 is SNEGSKA (reference sequence). The V and J ends lost 3 bases and 6 bases, in that order; junction bases with no gene match: 10. CDR3 amino acids: CSASFTSGGGGEQYF. The CDR3 DNA sequence: TGCAGTGCTAGTTTCACTAGCGGGGGAGGTGGCGAGCAGTACTTC.

The rearrangement joins TRBV12-3 or TRBV12-4 to TRBJ2-2, with 7 bases fitting TRBD1. The J segment lost 8 bases and the V segment lost 6 bases, leaving 9 bases of the junction unmatched. The CDR3 consists of 14 residues. CDR3 loop: CASSDRVAQGELFF. The CDR3 DNA reads TGTGCCAGCAGCGACAGGGTAGCTCAAGGGGAGCTGTTTTTT.

This clonotype was seen many times. The rearrangement links TRBV28 to TRBJ2-2; 7 bases are shared with TRBD1. The CDR3 loop spans 16 amino acids. Germline V gene data show CDR1 as MDHEN and CDR2 as SYDVKM. With V trimmed by 8 bases and J by 2 bases, 11 bases remained unmatched. The CDR3 sequence: CASHTGDSRNTGELFF. CDR3 in DNA: TGTGCCAGCCATACTGGGGACAGTCGAAACACCGGGGAGCTGTTTTTT. Full variable domain (rest looked up from reference TRBV28 and TRBJ2-2): DVKVTQSSRYLVKRTGEKVFLECVQDMDHENMFWYRQDPGLGLRLIYFSYDVKMKEKGDIPEGYSVSREKKERFSLILESASTNQTSMYLCASHTGDSRNTGELFFGEGSRLTVL.

The V gene is TRBV15, the J gene TRBJ2-7; D is uncertain. The V gene lost 1 base and the J gene lost 2 bases, with 6 bases spanning the gap. Germline V gene lookup returns CDR1 LNHNV and CDR2 YYDKDF (reference sequence). The CDR3 covers 13 residues. In DNA, the CDR3 is TGTGCCACCAGCAGAGGAGTGACCTACGAGCAGTACTTC. Its protein is CATSRGVTYEQYF.

This clonotype was counted many times. The V and J genes are TRBV6-2 or TRBV6-3 and TRBJ2-3; D gene uncertain. The CDR3 is 13 amino acids. Germline values: CDR1 MNHEY, CDR2 SVGEGT. The V end was cut by 4 bases, the J end by 5 bases, with 10 bases between. The CDR3 protein is CASSSIPLDTQYF. As DNA, the CDR3 is TGTGCCAGCAGTTCGATACCTTTAGATACGCAGTATTTT.

The sample holds many counts of this clonotype. As DNA, the CDR3 is TGTGCCAGTAGTATAGACCGGGGGCTCAATCAGCCCCAGCATTTT. Protein product: CASSIDRGLNQPQHF. The chain is built from TRBV19 and TRBJ1-5; D may be TRBD1 (6 bases). The CDR3 length is 15 residues. Germline values: CDR1 LNHDA, CDR2 SQIVND (reference sequence). Trimming left V 0 bases short and J 3 bases short, with 9 bases between. Drawing the rest from reference TRBV19 and TRBJ1-5, the complete variable domain is DGGITQSPKYLFRKEGQNVTLSCEQNLNHDAMYWYRQDPGQGLRLIYYSQIVNDFQKGDIAEGYSVSREKKESFPLTVTSAQKNPTAFYLCASSIDRGLNQPQHFGDGTRLSIL.

This clonotype came up many times. The chain is built from TRBV4-1 and TRBJ2-5; D is undetermined. Trimming cost V 3 bases and J 5 bases, with 16 bases left between them. This CDR3 contains 15 residues. CDR1 and CDR2 from the germline V gene are MGHRA and YSYEKL. For the CDR3, the DNA is TGCGCCAGCAGCCATCGGCACCCTTTTGTGGAGACCCAGTACTTC. It codes for CASSHRHPFVETQYF.

The sample holds many counts of this clonotype. The chain links TRBV5-6 to TRBJ2-5; D call uncertain. There are 14 residues in the CDR3. Per germline, CDR1 SGHDT and CDR2 YYEEEE. V was shortened by 2 bases and J by 2 bases, with 10 bases between the two germline ends. The CDR3 sequence is CASSFQHGQETQYF. DNA of the CDR3: TGTGCCAGCAGCTTCCAGCATGGTCAAGAGACCCAGTACTTC.

The chain combines TRBV5-6 with TRBJ2-1; no definite D call. Trimming stripped 0 bases from V and 8 bases from J, with 15 bases between. The CDR3 is 15 amino acids. Germline V gene sequence: CDR1 SGHDT, CDR2 YYEEEE. This CDR3 reads CASSLASSGRHEQFF. CDR3 DNA sequence: TGTGCCAGCAGCTTGGCTAGTTCAGGACGGCATGAGCAGTTCTTC.

This clonotype was recorded a few times. The chain recombines TRBV12-3 or TRBV12-4 with TRBJ1-1, with D possibly matching TRBD1 (5 bases). The CDR3 totals 14 residues. V gave up 1 base and J gave up 5 bases, with 11 bases separating them. CDR3 in amino acids: CASSLGDLGTEAFF. In DNA, the CDR3 is TGTGCCAGCAGTTTAGGGGACCTTGGAACTGAAGCTTTCTTT.

The chain uses TRBV20-1 and TRBJ2-2, with 7 bases identical to TRBD1. J gave up 6 bases and V 3 bases, and 13 bases lay outside the gene matches. CDR1 DFQATT and CDR2 SNEGSKA come from the germline V gene (reference sequence). The CDR3 sequence is 16 residues long. CDR3 nucleotides: TGCAGTGCTAGGGATCCGGGACAGAGCTTCGCCGGGGAGCTGTTTTTT. As protein: CSARDPGQSFAGELFF.

The CDR3 DNA reads TGTGCCAGCAGCTTTGGAGGGGGGCTAGCCAAAAACATTCAGTACTTC. Protein sequence: CASSFGGGLAKNIQYF. V and J are TRBV5-4 and TRBJ2-4; TRBD1 or TRBD2 may be the D gene (6 bases each). This CDR3 spans 16 amino acids. Per the germline V gene, CDR1 is SGHNT and CDR2 is YYREEE (reference sequence). Trimming took 2 bases from V and 0 from J, leaving 12 bases between them.

This clonotype was recorded many times. The chain employs TRBV7-8 and TRBJ2-2; TRBD2 matches 12 bases. After removal of 4 bases from V and 7 bases from J, the junction contained 10 bases not matched to a gene. The CDR3 is made up of 17 amino acids. Germline V gene lookup returns CDR1 SGHVS and CDR2 FQNEAQ. The CDR3 nucleotides are TGTGCCAGCAGCTCCGGGGGGCTAGCGGGGGGGGACGGGGAGCTGTTTTTT. Protein: CASSSGGLAGGDGELFF.

This clonotype was counted between two and nine times. The V gene is TRBV10-3, the J gene TRBJ1-1, with TRBD1 as a possible D gene (5 bases). With 10 bases removed from V and 0 bases from J, the gap between germline ends came to 12 bases. This CDR3 has 13 residues. Germline CDR1 ENHRY, CDR2 SYGVKD. The CDR3: CASRQRMNTEAFF. CDR3 nucleotides: TGTGCCAGTAGACAGCGTATGAACACTGAAGCTTTCTTT.

The chain uses TRBV4-2 and TRBJ2-1; D possibly corresponds to TRBD2 (5 bases). The CDR3 is 14 residues long. CDR1 and CDR2 from the germline V gene are LGHNA and YNFKEQ. V was cut by 2 bases and J by 7 bases, with 12 bases left in between. CDR3 in amino acids: CASSQHGDLNEQFF. The CDR3 bases are TGTGCCAGCAGCCAACACGGGGATTTGAATGAGCAGTTCTTC.

This clonotype turned up a few times. The CDR3 region is CAISGIMNTEAFF. The DNA for the CDR3 is TGTGCCATCAGTGGTATTATGAACACTGAAGCTTTCTTT. The V gene is TRBV10-3, the J gene TRBJ1-1; D not resolved. This CDR3 is 13 amino acids long. Germline V gene data show CDR1 as ENHRY and CDR2 as SYGVKD. Trimming pared 4 bases from V and 0 bases from J, leaving 6 bases between.

The chain combines TRBV30 with TRBJ2-1; 10 bases match TRBD2. J was trimmed by 4 bases and V by 0 bases; bases with no gene match: 3. The CDR3 has 15 amino acids. Germline V gene data show CDR1 as GTSNPN and CDR2 as SVGIG (reference sequence). DNA of the CDR3: TGTGCCTGGAGTGTAAGGACTAGCGGATACAATGAGCAGTTCTTC. The encoded protein is CAWSVRTSGYNEQFF.

This sequence joins TRBV24-1 and TRBJ2-4; D is tentatively TRBD1 or TRBD2 (5 bases each). The CDR3 runs to 18 residues. The germline V and J ends were trimmed by 3 bases and 0 bases, with 17 bases remaining between them. Germline values: CDR1 KGHDR, CDR2 SFDVKD. CDR3 protein: CATSDPREDSLAKNIQYF. In DNA form, the CDR3 reads TGTGCCACCAGTGATCCCCGGGAAGACAGTTTAGCCAAAAACATTCAGTACTTC.

V gene TRBV14 combines with J gene TRBJ1-5; the match to TRBD1 covers 9 bases. The CDR3 extends over 16 amino acids. Germline V gene sequence: CDR1 SGHDN, CDR2 FVKESK. The V segment lost 1 base and the J segment 6 bases; nucleotides outside the gene matches: 7. CDR3 sequence reads: CASSQGGQGKSQPQHF. The CDR3, as DNA: TGTGCCAGCAGCCAAGGGGGACAGGGAAAGAGTCAGCCCCAGCATTTT.